The next 25 T cell receptor beta chains were all read from a single sample in a study of beta chain features in type 1 diabetes. Overall study results and limits: People with Type 1 diabetes carried modestly yet significantly shorter TCRB CDR3s in all four CD4+ subsets.

Expressed TCRB transcripts were sequenced because the isolated RNA had all been reverse transcribed beforehand. The method was immunoSEQ multiplex PCR; TCRdb's version includes in-frame clones alone and lacks a portion of them. The sample includes about 140,000 clones, about an eighth seen only once; the top ten take 1.3%. The antigens of these receptors remain unknown. Sequenced material: central memory CD4+ T cells from blood. These receptors came from a man aged 18 to 35 with type 1 diabetes.

In its sample, this clone was seen a few times. This chain uses TRBV6-1 with TRBJ2-3; a weak D match, TRBD1 (6 bases). The germline V gene encodes CDR1 MNHNS and CDR2 SASEGT. The CDR3 consists of 14 residues. V was cut by 4 bases and J by 1 base, with 9 bases left in between. The chain's CDR3 is CASSVNRGTDTQYF. In DNA form, the CDR3 reads TGTGCCAGCAGTGTTAACAGGGGCACAGATACGCAGTATTTT.

The genes are TRBV28 and TRBJ1-2; TRBD1 might be the D (5 bases). The V gene's germline CDR1 is MDHEN and CDR2 SYDVKM. Deletions cut 7 bases from V and 1 base from J, with 13 bases between. This CDR3 has 14 amino acids. CDR3 in amino acids: CASISGLLNYGYTF. CDR3 bases: TGTGCCAGCATCTCGGGACTCCTTAACTATGGCTACACCTTC.

This clone was detected ten times or more. V and J are TRBV29-1 and TRBJ2-7; D call uncertain. Germline loops: CDR1 SQVTM, CDR2 ANQGSEA. The germline V and J ends were trimmed by 7 bases and 2 bases, with 9 bases remaining between them. The CDR3 has 11 residues. The CDR3 sequence: CSGKDAYEQYF. Here the CDR3 DNA reads TGCAGCGGGAAGGATGCCTACGAGCAGTACTTC.

J is TRBJ2-5 and V is TRBV2; possibly TRBD1 or TRBD2 for D (5 bases each). V dropped 4 bases and J dropped 4 bases, with 10 bases sitting between them. Germline values: CDR1 SNHLY, CDR2 FYNNEI. The CDR3 spans 13 residues. For the CDR3, the DNA is TGTGCCAGCAGTGGGACACTAGTAGAGACCCAGTACTTC. It encodes CASSGTLVETQYF.

This clone has at least ten counts. This CDR3 is CASSPGDLGTADEQFF. The CDR3 bases are TGTGCCAGCTCCCCAGGGGACTTGGGGACCGCAGATGAGCAGTTCTTC. This chain uses TRBV18 with TRBJ2-1, with D perhaps assigned TRBD1 or TRBD2 (6 bases each). Germline-derived CDR1 and CDR2 are KGHSH and LQKENI. This CDR3 has 16 amino acids. V lost 6 bases to trimming and J lost 8 bases, with 23 bases between them.

A few counts support this clone. This rearrangement joins TRBV27 to TRBJ1-1; 7 bases line up with TRBD1. Germline-derived CDR1 and CDR2 are MNHEY and SMNVEV (reference sequence). This CDR3 has 15 residues. V trimming: 5 bases; J trimming: 7 bases; junction bases outside the gene matches: 13. The CDR3: CASSPYPGQTYEAFF. CDR3 in DNA: TGTGCCAGCAGTCCGTATCCGGGACAGACCTATGAAGCTTTCTTT.

This clone appeared a few times. This chain uses TRBV7-9 with TRBJ2-3; 11 nucleotides line up with TRBD2. The CDR3 spans 16 residues. The J segment lost 4 bases and the V segment lost 5 bases, leaving 8 bases of the junction unmatched. Looked up from germline, CDR1 is SEHNR and CDR2 is FQNEAQ (reference sequence). CDR3 DNA sequence: TGTGCCAGCAGCCCTCGACTAGCGGGGTCGGCAGATACGCAGTATTTT. This encodes CASSPRLAGSADTQYF. Full variable domain (rest looked up from reference TRBV7-9 and TRBJ2-3): DTGVSQNPRHKITKRGQNVTFRCDPISEHNRLYWYRQTLGQGPEFLTYFQNEAQLEKSRLLSDRFSAERPKGSFSTLEIQRTEQGDSAMYLCASSPRLAGSADTQYFGPGTRLTVL.

This clone was seen only a few times. J is TRBJ2-2 and V is TRBV4-1; D remains ambiguous. CDR3 length equals 15 residues. Germline V lookup: CDR1 MGHRA, CDR2 YSYEKL. The V gene lost 0 bases and the J gene lost 2 bases, with 7 bases spanning the gap. CDR3 loop: CASSQEASNTGELFF. The CDR3 bases are TGCGCCAGCAGCCAAGAGGCCTCTAACACCGGGGAGCTGTTTTTT.

This clone was found a few times. This chain links TRBV7-9 with TRBJ2-2; D might be TRBD2 (7 bases). The CDR3 covers 15 residues. Germline V gene data show CDR1 as SEHNR and CDR2 as FQNEAQ (reference sequence). V was trimmed by 2 bases and J by 6 bases, leaving 13 bases between them. The CDR3 bases are TGTGCCAGCAGCTTAAACCGGGGGGCTCCCGGGGAGCTGTTTTTT. Protein product: CASSLNRGAPGELFF.

This clone has only a few counts. J is TRBJ1-1 and V is TRBV9; a weak D match, TRBD1 (6 bases). This CDR3 region has 16 residues. Germline assignment: CDR1 SGDLS and CDR2 YYNGEE. V gave up 0 bases and J gave up 4 bases, with 16 bases separating them. The DNA for the CDR3 is TGTGCCAGCAGCGTAGGGCAGGGGCCCATGGTCACTGAAGCTTTCTTT. Encoded protein: CASSVGQGPMVTEAFF.

This clone was seen more than once but under ten times. The gene calls are TRBV18 and TRBJ1-6; D perhaps matches TRBD1 (6 bases). CDR1 is KGHSH and CDR2 is LQKENI in the germline V gene. V lost 2 bases and J lost 7, with 12 bases in between. The CDR3 spans 15 residues. CDR3 DNA sequence: TGTGCCAGCTCACCAAAGACAGGATACAATTCACCCCTCCACTTT. It codes for CASSPKTGYNSPLHF.

The sample holds a few counts of this clone. This chain uses TRBV7-9 with TRBJ1-4; D might be TRBD1 (6 bases). Trimming stripped 5 bases from V and 8 bases from J, with 15 bases between. Germline loops: CDR1 SEHNR, CDR2 FQNEAQ (reference sequence). The CDR3 is 14 residues long. The CDR3 region has the DNA TGTGCCAGCAGCGTCGGGACACCCCTAGAAAAACTGTTTTTT. As protein: CASSVGTPLEKLFF.

This clone turned up a few times. The chain joins TRBV19 to TRBJ2-7, with D perhaps matching TRBD1 (6 bases). The length of the CDR3 is 15 residues. CDR1 is LNHDA and CDR2 is SQIVND in the germline V gene (reference sequence). With 8 bases removed from V and 5 bases from J, the gap between germline ends came to 22 bases. The CDR3 spells CASATYRDGYDEQYF. The CDR3 bases are TGTGCCAGTGCAACCTACAGGGACGGTTACGACGAGCAGTACTTC.

This clone has only a few counts. The chain links TRBV7-6 to TRBJ1-6; the D is unclear. Trimming shortened V by 5 bases and J by 8 bases, and 16 bases separated the two germline ends. Germline assignment: CDR1 SGHVS and CDR2 FNYEAQ. The CDR3 is made up of 15 amino acids. The CDR3 DNA follows: TGTGCCAGCAGCCTAACGACAATCCAGGATTCACCCCTCCACTTT. Translated: CASSLTTIQDSPLHF.

The sample holds a few counts of this clone. The chain is built from TRBV11-2 and TRBJ2-1; TRBD2 agrees at 11 bases. Germline-derived CDR1 and CDR2 are SGHAT and FQNNGV. The CDR3 sequence is 14 residues long. Trimming at V came to 5 bases and at J to 10 bases, leaving 7 bases not matched to a gene. The CDR3 DNA follows: TGTGCCAGCAGCGATAGCGGGGGGGCCGCCGAGCAGTTCTTC. Amino acids: CASSDSGGAAEQFF.

This clone was counted only a few times. V is TRBV19 and J is TRBJ2-4, with D perhaps matching TRBD2 (5 bases). V lost 6 bases and J lost 3, with 12 bases in between. CDR1 is LNHDA and CDR2 is SQIVND in the germline V gene (reference sequence). The CDR3 has 14 residues. The CDR3 sequence: CASRLVSGKNIQYF. The DNA of the CDR3 is TGTGCCAGTAGACTAGTATCAGGCAAAAACATTCAGTACTTC.

This clone has a handful of counts. The chain recombines TRBV9 with TRBJ1-2; unclear D gene. V was pared by 4 bases and J by 1 base, with 2 bases between. Germline lookup yields CDR1 SGDLS and CDR2 YYNGEE. This CDR3 is built from 11 residues. The CDR3 spells CASSNNYGYTF. The CDR3 nucleotides are TGTGCCAGCAGCAATAACTATGGCTACACCTTC.

This clone has a handful of counts. The V call is TRBV30, the J call TRBJ2-1; a weak D match, TRBD1 (6 bases). CDR1 is GTSNPN, CDR2 SVGIG, per germline (reference sequence). The CDR3 loop spans 16 amino acids. V was clipped by 2 bases and J by 3 bases, with 17 bases between them. DNA of the CDR3: TGTGCCTGGAGTCCGACGGACAGCCAACGCTACAATGAGCAGTTCTTC. Residues: CAWSPTDSQRYNEQFF.

The genes are TRBV7-9 and TRBJ1-6, with TRBD1 matching 7 bases. CDR3 length equals 16 residues. Per germline, CDR1 SEHNR and CDR2 FQNEAQ (reference sequence). The V and J ends lost 4 bases and 4 bases, in that order; junction bases with no gene match: 7. The CDR3 protein is CASSSDREIYNSPLHF. The CDR3 DNA follows: TGTGCCAGCAGCTCCGACAGGGAAATTTATAATTCACCCCTCCACTTT.

This clone was found a few times. The chain is built from TRBV10-3 and TRBJ1-1; no definite D call. Germline CDR1 and CDR2: ENHRY and SYGVKD. The V and J ends lost 4 bases and 3 bases respectively, with 18 bases between them. The CDR3 contains 16 residues. CDR3 bases: TGTGCCATCAGTGCGTTCCCCCCGGGTGGGGACACTGAAGCTTTCTTT. This translates into CAISAFPPGGDTEAFF.

This clone was counted a few times. The chain uses TRBV27 and TRBJ1-3; D is unclear. Germline V gene sequence: CDR1 MNHEY, CDR2 SMNVEV (reference sequence). V lost 3 bases, J lost 3 bases, and 6 bases lay in between. This CDR3 comprises 13 residues. CDR3 nucleotide sequence: TGTGCCAGCAGTTTGACTCGTGGAAACACCATATATTTT. It codes for CASSLTRGNTIYF.

This clone is medium-sized (0.01 to 0.1%) within its sample. Written as DNA, the CDR3 is TGTGCCAGCAGTGAGGGCAGGGCCTACGAGCAGTACTTC. It encodes CASSEGRAYEQYF. V gene TRBV25-1 combines with J gene TRBJ2-7, with D perhaps matching TRBD1 (5 bases). The CDR3 has 13 amino acids. CDR1 MGHDK and CDR2 SYGVNS come from the germline V gene. V was pared by 3 bases and J by 2 bases, with 8 bases between.

The rearrangement joins TRBV9 to TRBJ1-6; D perhaps matches TRBD1 (6 bases). The CDR3 is 18 amino acids. Germline CDR1 reads SGDLS; CDR2 reads YYNGEE. The germline V and J ends were trimmed by 3 bases and 0 bases, with 16 bases remaining between them. CDR3 sequence: CASSEQPGQDSYNSPLHF. CDR3 nucleotide sequence: TGTGCCAGCAGCGAACAACCGGGACAAGACTCCTATAATTCACCCCTCCACTTT.

The chain employs TRBV7-2 and TRBJ2-1; perhaps TRBD1 as D (6 bases). The CDR3 sequence is 14 residues long. Trimming cost V 4 bases and J 5 bases, with 12 bases left between them. Germline CDR1 is SGHTA and CDR2 is FQGNSA. In DNA, the CDR3 is TGTGCCAGCAGCTCTCGGACAGCTAACAATGAGCAGTTCTTC. Translation gives CASSSRTANNEQFF. Full variable domain (outside the CDR3, taken from reference TRBV7-2 and TRBJ2-1): GAGVSQSPSNKVTEKGKDVELRCDPISGHTALYWYRQSLGQGLEFLIYFQGNSAPDKSGLPSDRFSAERTGGSVSTLTIQRTQQEDSAVYLCASSSRTANNEQFFGPGTRLTVL.

This clone was seen more than once but under ten times. J is TRBJ2-1 and V is TRBV2, with unresolved D. CDR1 is SNHLY, CDR2 FYNNEI, per germline. The CDR3 has 13 amino acids. V was pared by 3 bases and J by 10 bases, with 13 bases between. The CDR3 DNA reads TGTGCCAGCAGTGAGGCGTTGAATGGGGAGCAGTTCTTC. As protein: CASSEALNGEQFF. Full variable domain (outside the CDR3, taken from reference TRBV2 and TRBJ2-1): EPEVTQTPSHQVTQMGQEVILRCVPISNHLYFYWYRQILGQKVEFLVSFYNNEISEKSEIFDDQFSVERPDGSNFTLKIRSTKLEDSAMYFCASSEALNGEQFFGPGTRLTVL.